This T cell receptor beta chain was recovered during a study of response to subunit inactivated influenza vaccine. Study-wide results and caveats: Authors suggested seasonal influenza vaccinations each recruit few new T cells.

The length of the CDR3 is 15 residues. Trimming cost V 1 base and J 0 bases, with 7 bases left between them. CDR1 and CDR2 (germline): SEHNR, FQNEAQ (reference sequence). TCRdb passed the RT-PCR reads through MiXCR, listing each CDR3 protein once. The sample contains 650,000 to 700,000 distinct CDR3 sequences, about a sixth of which appear only once. This clonotype was found a few times. The antigen remains unidentified. The sequences come from PBMCs from blood, collected approximately 13 days after vaccination. This sequence joins TRBV7-9 and TRBJ1-3; D gene unclear. The clonotype originates from a man in his forties or fifties who received an inactivated influenza vaccine. In DNA, the CDR3 is TGTGCCAGCAGCTTAGGACGGATCTCTGGAAACACCATATATTTT. Its translation: CASSLGRISGNTIYF.